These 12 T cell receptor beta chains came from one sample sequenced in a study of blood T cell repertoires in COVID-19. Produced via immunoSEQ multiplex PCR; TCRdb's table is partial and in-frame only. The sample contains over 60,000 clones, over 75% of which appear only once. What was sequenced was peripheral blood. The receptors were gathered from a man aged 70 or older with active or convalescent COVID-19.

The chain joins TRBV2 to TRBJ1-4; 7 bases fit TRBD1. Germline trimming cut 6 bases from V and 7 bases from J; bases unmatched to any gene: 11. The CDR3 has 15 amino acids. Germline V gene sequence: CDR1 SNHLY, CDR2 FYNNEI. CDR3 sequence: CASRRGPGGSEKLFF. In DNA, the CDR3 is TGTGCCAGCAGGCGGGGACCAGGGGGGAGTGAAAAACTGTTTTTT. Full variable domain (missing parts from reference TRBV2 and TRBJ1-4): EPEVTQTPSHQVTQMGQEVILRCVPISNHLYFYWYRQILGQKVEFLVSFYNNEISEKSEIFDDQFSVERPDGSNFTLKIRSTKLEDSAMYFCASRRGPGGSEKLFFGSGTQLSVL.

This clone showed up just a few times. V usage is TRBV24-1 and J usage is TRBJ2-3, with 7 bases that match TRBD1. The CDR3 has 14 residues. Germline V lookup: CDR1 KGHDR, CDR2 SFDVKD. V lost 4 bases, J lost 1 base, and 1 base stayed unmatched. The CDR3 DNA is TGTGCCACCAGTGAAACAGGGGGCACAGATACGCAGTATTTT. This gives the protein CATSETGGTDTQYF.

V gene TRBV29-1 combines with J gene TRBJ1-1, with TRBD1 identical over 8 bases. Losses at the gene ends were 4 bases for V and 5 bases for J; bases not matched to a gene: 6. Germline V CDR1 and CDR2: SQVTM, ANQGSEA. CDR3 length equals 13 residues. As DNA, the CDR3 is TGCAGCGTTGGGCAGGGGGCAGGGACTGAAGCTTTCTTT. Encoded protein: CSVGQGAGTEAFF.

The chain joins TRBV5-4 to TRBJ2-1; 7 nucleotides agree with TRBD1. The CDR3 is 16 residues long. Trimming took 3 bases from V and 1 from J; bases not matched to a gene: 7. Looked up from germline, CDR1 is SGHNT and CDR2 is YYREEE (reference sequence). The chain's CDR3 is CASSSDRAGSYNEQFF. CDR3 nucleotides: TGTGCCAGCAGCTCCGACAGGGCCGGGTCCTACAATGAGCAGTTCTTC.

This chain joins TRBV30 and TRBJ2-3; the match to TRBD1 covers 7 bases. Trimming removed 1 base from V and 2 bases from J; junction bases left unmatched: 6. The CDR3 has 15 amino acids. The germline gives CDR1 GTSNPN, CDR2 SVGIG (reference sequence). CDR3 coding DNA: TGTGCCTGGAGTGCCAGGGGGTCCCCCACAGATACGCAGTATTTT. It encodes CAWSARGSPTDTQYF.

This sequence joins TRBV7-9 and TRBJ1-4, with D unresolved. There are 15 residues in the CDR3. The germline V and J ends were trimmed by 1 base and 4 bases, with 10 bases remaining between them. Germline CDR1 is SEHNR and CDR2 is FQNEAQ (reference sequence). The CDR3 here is CASSLEGGFNEKLFF. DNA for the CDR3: TGTGCCAGCAGCTTAGAGGGAGGGTTTAATGAAAAACTGTTTTTT.

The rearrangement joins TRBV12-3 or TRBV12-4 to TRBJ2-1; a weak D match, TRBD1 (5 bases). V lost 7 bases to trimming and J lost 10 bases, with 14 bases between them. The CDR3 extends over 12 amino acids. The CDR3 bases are TGTGCCAGCACCTCAGGGTCTCGGGAGCAGTTCTTC. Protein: CASTSGSREQFF.

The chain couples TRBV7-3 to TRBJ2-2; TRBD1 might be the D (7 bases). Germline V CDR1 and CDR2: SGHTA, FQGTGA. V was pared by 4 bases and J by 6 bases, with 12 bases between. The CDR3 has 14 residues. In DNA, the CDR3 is TGTGCCAGCAGCTCTACAGGGGAGGCCGGGGAGCTGTTTTTT. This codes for CASSSTGEAGELFF.

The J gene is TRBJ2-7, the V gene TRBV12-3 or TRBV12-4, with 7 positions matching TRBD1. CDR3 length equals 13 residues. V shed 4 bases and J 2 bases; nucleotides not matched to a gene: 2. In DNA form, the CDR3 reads TGTGCCAGCAGTTCTGACAGGGCCTACGAGCAGTACTTC. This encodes CASSSDRAYEQYF.

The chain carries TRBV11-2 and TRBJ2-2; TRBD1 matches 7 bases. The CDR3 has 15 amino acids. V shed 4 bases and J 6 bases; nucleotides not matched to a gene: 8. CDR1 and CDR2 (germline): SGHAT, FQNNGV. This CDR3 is CASSSVPGGPGELFF. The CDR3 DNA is TGTGCCAGCAGCTCCGTACCAGGGGGACCCGGGGAGCTGTTTTTT.

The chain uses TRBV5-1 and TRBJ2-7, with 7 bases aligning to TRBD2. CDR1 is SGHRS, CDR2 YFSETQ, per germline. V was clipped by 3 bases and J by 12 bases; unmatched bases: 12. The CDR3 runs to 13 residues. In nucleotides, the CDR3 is TGCGCCAGCAGCTATACTAGCGCACTCACGGGGTACTTC. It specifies CASSYTSALTGYF. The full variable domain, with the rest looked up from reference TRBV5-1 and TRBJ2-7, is KAGVTQTPRYLIKTRGQQVTLSCSPISGHRSVSWYQQTPGQGLQFLFEYFSETQRNKGNFPGRFSGRQFSNSRSEMNVSTLELGDSALYLCASSYTSALTGYFGPGTRLTVT.

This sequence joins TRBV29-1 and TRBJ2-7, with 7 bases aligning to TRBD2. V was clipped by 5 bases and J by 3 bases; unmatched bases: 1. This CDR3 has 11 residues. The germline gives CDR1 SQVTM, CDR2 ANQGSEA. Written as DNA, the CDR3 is TGCAGCGTTCGGGGGGTCTACGAGCAGTACTTC. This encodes CSVRGVYEQYF.